The 18 T cell receptor beta chains below all came from one sample that was sequenced in a study of blood T cells in healthy people across ages. The authors ran a second PCR of 7 to 11 cycles using a sample-barcoded 5' primer and a J-beta primer mix. TCRdb redid the calling of the 5' RACE reads with MiXCR, one entry per CDR3 protein. Of 790,000 or so distinct CDR3 sequences listed, just over 55% were seen once; the top ten hold under 30%. Sequencing was done on a sample of blood. Every receptor here comes from a man aged 35 to 55 in good health.

This chain joins TRBV3-1 and TRBJ2-5, with TRBD2 as a possible D gene (5 bases). The DNA end lines up better with TRBJ2-7; the J call may be wrong. The CDR3 runs 16 residues. Germline V gene sequence: CDR1 LGHDT, CDR2 YNNKEL (reference sequence). The CDR3 bases are TGTGCCAGCAGCCCATTTGGGCGAGCGGCTGGCTACGAGCAGTACTTC. Its protein is CASSPFGRAAGYEQYF.

The J gene is TRBJ2-4, the V gene TRBV6-5; the D gene is possibly TRBD1 (6 bases). The DNA end is a closer match to TRBJ2-5, so the J assignment may be wrong. CDR3 size: 16 residues. Germline lookup yields CDR1 MNHEY and CDR2 SVGAGI. The CDR3 is CASRSLFRGRQETQYF. Written as DNA, the CDR3 is TGTGCCAGCAGGTCATTATTCAGGGGACGGCAAGAGACCCAGTACTTC.

The CDR3 here is CASSGGLGDTQYF. CDR3 nucleotides: TGTGCCAGCAGCGGGGGTTTGGGAGATACGCAGTATTTT. This chain uses TRBV27 with TRBJ2-3; D may be TRBD2 (6 bases). The CDR3 extends over 13 amino acids. Trimming pared 6 bases from V and 5 bases from J, leaving 12 bases between. Germline values: CDR1 MNHEY, CDR2 SMNVEV (reference sequence).

Concerning this clonotype itself: The junction departs from germline at one end; a sequencing error may be responsible. The V call is TRBV15, the J call TRBJ2-1; the D is unclear. Germline values: CDR1 LNHNV, CDR2 YYDKDF (reference sequence). This CDR3 spans 16 amino acids. CDR3 sequence reads: CATSREQKIYSNERFF. The CDR3 DNA sequence: TGTGCCACCAGCAGAGAACAGAAGATCTACAGTAATGAGCGGTTCTTC.

A word on this clonotype: Possible read error: a much larger clone is one base away. This chain connects TRBV20-1 to TRBJ2-1, with D perhaps given as TRBD1 or TRBD2 (5 bases each). CDR3 length: 12 residues. Germline CDR1 and CDR2: DFQATT and SNEGSKA (reference sequence). The CDR3 DNA is TGCAATGCTCGCGTTCGGGGCGCGCGGCAGTTCTTC. This sequence encodes CNARVRGARQFF.

Remarks on this clonotype: The junction departs from germline at one end; a sequencing error may be responsible. V usage is TRBV20-1 and J usage is TRBJ1-1; D call uncertain. The CDR3 covers 15 residues. CDR1 and CDR2 from the germline V gene are DFQATT and SNEGSKA (reference sequence). Here the CDR3 reads CSARDFRRLNIEAFF. The CDR3 bases are TGCAGTGCTAGAGATTTTAGACGTTTGAACATTGAAGCTTTCTTT.

This sequence joins TRBV11-2 and TRBJ2-3, with D possibly being TRBD2 (5 bases). CDR3 length equals 12 residues. Trimming left V 0 bases short and J 14 bases short, with 12 bases between. Germline V lookup: CDR1 SGHAT, CDR2 FQNNGV. CDR3 nucleotides: TGTGCCAGCAGCTTAGATTCCGGGGAGTGGTATTTT. Amino acids: CASSLDSGEWYF.

The chain links TRBV25-1 to TRBJ2-3; a possible D gene is TRBD2 (5 bases). The CDR3 totals 14 residues. V gave up 5 bases and J gave up 2 bases, with 11 bases separating them. From germline, CDR1 is MGHDK and CDR2 SYGVNS. The CDR3 DNA sequence: TGTGCCAGCAGTCCGTTCGGGGACACAGATACGCAGTATTTT. Its translation is CASSPFGDTDTQYF.

To note about this clonotype: This may come from a read error, since a much larger clone is one base off. The chain joins TRBV20-1 to TRBJ2-5; D is possibly TRBD2 (6 bases). The CDR3 contains 15 residues. The V and J ends lost 6 bases and 11 bases respectively, with 28 bases between them. The germline V gene encodes CDR1 DFQATT and CDR2 SNEGSKA (reference sequence). The CDR3 region is CSAPSGTSRYNEQYF. The CDR3 bases are TGCAGTGCGCCATCGGGTACTAGCAGGTACAATGAGCAGTACTTC.

This clonotype occurred a few times. This rearrangement joins TRBV4-2 to TRBJ2-1, with D perhaps matching TRBD2 (6 bases). Trimming stripped 6 bases from V and 4 bases from J, with 16 bases between. Looked up from germline, CDR1 is LGHNA and CDR2 is YNFKEQ. The CDR3 loop spans 15 amino acids. CDR3 amino acids: CASRDPGLSYNEQFF. The CDR3 coding sequence is TGTGCCAGCAGGGATCCGGGACTTTCATACAATGAGCAGTTCTTC.

This clonotype appeared a single time. The chain is built from TRBV4-2 and TRBJ2-1; perhaps D is TRBD1 or TRBD2 (5 bases each). The germline CDR1 and CDR2 sequences are LGHNA and YNFKEQ. V lost 5 bases and J 8 bases, leaving 13 bases between the germline ends. The CDR3 loop spans 13 amino acids. The CDR3 region is CASSAGTIDEQFF. CDR3 sequence (DNA): TGTGCCAGCAGCGCTGGGACGATCGATGAGCAGTTCTTC.

The CDR3 loop is CSARALLEFF. The CDR3 DNA is TGCAGTGCTAGGGCCCTCCTCGAGTTCTTC. The chain carries TRBV20-1 and TRBJ2-1; unclear D gene. CDR1 is DFQATT and CDR2 is SNEGSKA in the germline V gene (reference sequence). Trimming removed 3 bases from V and 14 bases from J, with 11 bases in between. The CDR3 extends over 10 amino acids.

There are a few counts of this clonotype. The V and J genes are TRBV7-3 and TRBJ2-7, with TRBD2 matching over 7 bases. The CDR3 spans 12 residues. The V gene end was trimmed by 8 bases and the J gene end by 3 bases; junction bases not matched to a gene: 4. Looked up from germline, CDR1 is SGHTA and CDR2 is FQGTGA. In DNA, the CDR3 is TGTGCCAGCTCCGGGACTAACTACGAGCAGTACTTC. The encoded protein is CASSGTNYEQYF.

This clonotype came up once. This chain uses TRBV7-3 with TRBJ2-3; D is unresolved. Per the germline V gene, CDR1 is SGHTA and CDR2 is FQGTGA. Trimming cost V 4 bases and J 3 bases, with 17 bases left between them. This CDR3 has 16 residues. The CDR3 nucleotides read TGTGCCAGCAGCTCCCTCCCGCGGAGTCGAACAGATACGCAGTATTTT. As protein: CASSSLPRSRTDTQYF.

The gene calls are TRBV12-3 or TRBV12-4 and TRBJ2-3; TRBD2 might be the D (6 bases). The CDR3 consists of 14 residues. V gave up 5 bases and J gave up 7 bases, with 16 bases separating them. CDR3 protein: CASSPAMRDNTQYF. The CDR3 DNA is TGTGCCAGCAGTCCCGCTATGCGGGATAATACGCAGTATTTT.

The genes are TRBV7-2 and TRBJ2-7, with 10 bases identical to TRBD1. J gave up 12 bases and V 1 base, and 15 bases lay outside the gene matches. The CDR3 contains 16 residues. Germline V gene sequence: CDR1 SGHTA, CDR2 FQGNSA. CDR3 loop: CASSLGRTGGWETRYF. CDR3 sequence (DNA): TGTGCCAGCAGCTTAGGACGGACAGGGGGATGGGAGACCCGGTACTTC.

The chain couples TRBV21-1 to TRBJ1-6. TRBV21-1 is a listed pseudogene. CDR3 length: 21 amino acids. The CDR3 DNA sequence: TGTGCCAGCAGCAAAGAGAAGAAAGTCGATCGGGGTTGTTGGTTGGTATCACCCCTCCACTTT. It specifies CASSKEKKVDRGCWLVSPLHF.

The chain is built from TRBV7-8 and TRBJ1-2; D gene ambiguous. Germline V CDR1 and CDR2: SGHVS, FQNEAQ. The V end was cut by 0 bases, the J end by 1 base, with 6 bases between. The CDR3 runs 14 residues. CDR3 nucleotide sequence: TGTGCCAGCAGCTTAGCCGTTCATAACTATGGCTACACCTTC. Its protein is CASSLAVHNYGYTF.